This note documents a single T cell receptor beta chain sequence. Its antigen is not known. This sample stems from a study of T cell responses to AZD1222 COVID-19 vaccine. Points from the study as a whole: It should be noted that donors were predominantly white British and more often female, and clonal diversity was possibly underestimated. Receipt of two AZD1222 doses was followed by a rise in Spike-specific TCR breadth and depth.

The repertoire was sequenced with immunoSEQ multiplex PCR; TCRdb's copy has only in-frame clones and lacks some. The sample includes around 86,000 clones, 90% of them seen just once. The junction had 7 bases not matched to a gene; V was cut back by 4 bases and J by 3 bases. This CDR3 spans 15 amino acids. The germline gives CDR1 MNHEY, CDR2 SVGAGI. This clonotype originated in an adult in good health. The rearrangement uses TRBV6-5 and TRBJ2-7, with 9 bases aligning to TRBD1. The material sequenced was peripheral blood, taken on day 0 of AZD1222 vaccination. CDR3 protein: CASSSAGTGSYEQYF. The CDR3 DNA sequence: TGTGCCAGCAGTTCGGCTGGGACAGGGAGCTACGAGCAGTACTTC.